The rows below give T cell receptor beta chains drawn from one sample of a study of blood T cells in healthy people across ages. One entry per CDR3 protein, called by TCRdb with MiXCR from the 5' RACE reads. Counted here are fewer than 900,000 distinct CDR3 sequences, roughly 41% occurring once; the ten biggest clones make up approximately 22%. Sequencing used blood. Source of these receptors: a woman in her fifties or sixties in good health. Both conserved end residues are part of each CDR3. The D gene is left open where the match is weak. Not every row has a clone size; where given, it reads once, few, many or a size class.

j_gene,len,v_gene,d_gene,abundance,CDR3nt,CDR3aa
TRBJ1-1,16,TRBV4-1,-,once,TGCGCCAGCAGCCAAGCAGTTGTGGGACTTTCCGCTGAAGCTTTCTTT,CASSQAVVGLSAEAFF
TRBJ2-7,15,TRBV6-5,-,-,TGTGCCAGCAGTTACTCGAAGGTGGGAACCTACGAGCAGTACTTC,CASSYSKVGTYEQYF
TRBJ2-5,13,TRBV11-2,-,-,TGTGCCAACAGCTGGAATAACCAAGGGACCCAGTACTTC,CANSWNNQGTQYF
TRBJ2-1,16,TRBV4-2,TRBD2,once,TGTGCCAGCAGCCACGGGGAGGGACTAAGCTGCAATGAGCAGTTCTTC,CASSHGEGLSCNEQFF
TRBJ2-7,13,TRBV7-9,-,few,TGTGCCAGCAGCTGGGGACAAATGTACGAGCAGTACTTC,CASSWGQMYEQYF
TRBJ2-5,17,TRBV9,TRBD2,-,TGTGCCAGCAGCGCAGGGACTAGCGGGGGTCTACAAGAGACCCAGTACTTC,CASSAGTSGGLQETQYF
TRBJ2-1,15,TRBV10-1,TRBD2,few,TGCGCCAGAGGGACTAGCGGGGGCCGATACAATGAGCAGTTCTTC,CARGTSGGRYNEQFF
TRBJ1-6,13,TRBV10-3,-,-,TGTGCCATCAGTGAAGGGAGCCATTCACCCCTCCACTTT,CAISEGSHSPLHF
TRBJ1-4,14,TRBV6-6,-,few,TGTGCCAGCAGTTACCTGGGTTTAGGTGAAAAACTGTTTTTT,CASSYLGLGEKLFF
TRBJ1-2,16,TRBV5-1,-,-,TGCGCCAGCAGCTCCGACCCCAAGGCCTATCTCTATGGCTACACCTTC,CASSSDPKAYLYGYTF
TRBJ2-7,14,TRBV20-1,-,few,TGCAGTGCTAGAGTTTTGGACACCTCCTACGAGCAGTACTTC,CSARVLDTSYEQYF
TRBJ2-1,16,TRBV9,TRBD2,-,TGTGCCAGCAGCGTACAAATAGCGGGAGGTTTCGATGAGCAGTTCTTC,CASSVQIAGGFDEQFF
TRBJ1-1,14,TRBV6-6,-,-,TGTGCCAGCAGTTACGCTGGGGTGAACACTGAAGCTTTCTTT,CASSYAGVNTEAFF
TRBJ2-7,14,TRBV4-2,-,many,TGTGCCAGCAGCCAAGGTATTAACGTCAACGAGCAGTACTTC,CASSQGINVNEQYF
TRBJ2-1,17,TRBV4-2,-,-,TGTGCCAGCAGCCAAGGGGGTGGATATAGCTCCTACAATGAGCAGTTCTTC,CASSQGGGYSSYNEQFF
TRBJ2-1,18,TRBV2,TRBD2,-,TGTGCCAGCAGTGAAGGGTGGGGGAGGGCCAAGTCCTACAATGAGCAGTTCTTC,CASSEGWGRAKSYNEQFF
TRBJ2-5,12,TRBV29-1,-,few,TGCAGCTCGTTGAGTGTTCAAGAGACCCAGTACTTC,CSSLSVQETQYF
TRBJ1-2,13,TRBV29-1,-,-,TGCAGCGTTGAAAAAGGGTCCACCAGCGGCTACACCTTC,CSVEKGSTSGYTF
TRBJ2-7,13,TRBV6-5,TRBD1,-,TGTGCCAGCAGGACCGGGACAGGGGGCGAGCAGTACTTC,CASRTGTGGEQYF
TRBJ1-2,15,TRBV3-1,-,-,TGTGCCAGCAGCAAATCACCCGAAGCTAACTATGGCTACACCTTC,CASSKSPEANYGYTF
TRBJ1-1,11,TRBV20-1,-,-,TGCAGTGCTAGTGTGAGTTCTGAAGCTTTCTTT,CSASVSSEAFF
TRBJ2-7,16,TRBV28,TRBD1,few,TGTGCCAGCAGTTTGCCCCCCGGGACAGGGCCCTACGAGCAGTACTTC,CASSLPPGTGPYEQYF
TRBJ2-1,14,TRBV10-3,-,-,TGTGCCATCAGTGAGGCCGGCCTTCCCAATGAGCAGTTCTTC,CAISEAGLPNEQFF
TRBJ2-3,16,TRBV25-1,-,-,TGTACCAGCAGGGGGGCAGGGTCAATTCGGGGAGATACGCAGTATTTT,CTSRGAGSIRGDTQYF
TRBJ2-1,14,TRBV12-3/TRBV12-4,TRBD1,-,TGTGCCAGCGCCGGGGACAGGATTAGTTATGAGCAGTTCTTC,CASAGDRISYEQFF